Below, 21 T cell receptor beta chains from the same sample are listed, as sequenced in a study of cytomegalovirus exposure and HLA in healthy donors. The study ran its PCR with 60 Vbeta and 13 Jbeta primers. Some clones are missing from TCRdb's copy, which holds only in-frame ones; the method was immunoSEQ multiplex PCR. Of around 170,000 clones in the sample, approximately 84% were seen once. The sample consisted of PBMCs. The receptors derive from a woman aged 45-65 years in good health and CMV-seropositive.

Comment on this clone: At one end, the junction sequence differs from germline, possibly due to a read error. The chain couples TRBV7-9 to TRBJ1-4, with no clear D. The length of the CDR3 is 13 residues. CDR1 is SEHNR, CDR2 FQNEAQ, per germline (reference sequence). CDR3 nucleotides: TGTTCCAGCAGCTTCGGGCGGGTGGAAAAACTGTTTTTT. Its translation: CSSSFGRVEKLFF.

The rearrangement joins TRBV5-1 to TRBJ2-3; a possible D gene is TRBD2 (6 bases). This CDR3 has 15 amino acids. Deletions cut 0 bases from V and 2 bases from J, with 10 bases between. In germline, CDR1 is SGHRS, CDR2 YFSETQ. In nucleotides, the CDR3 is TGCGCCAGCAGCTTGGCCGGGGGAGTCACAGATACGCAGTATTTT. Translated: CASSLAGGVTDTQYF.

This chain links TRBV19 with TRBJ1-5; 7 positions match TRBD1. Losses at the gene ends were 5 bases for V and 5 bases for J; bases not matched to a gene: 3. From germline, CDR1 is LNHDA and CDR2 SQIVND (reference sequence). This CDR3 comprises 13 residues. CDR3 sequence reads: CASSDDRDQPQHF. In nucleotides, the CDR3 is TGTGCCAGTAGTGATGACAGGGATCAGCCCCAGCATTTT.

Comment on this clone: At one end the junction does not follow the germline gene, possibly because of a read error. J is TRBJ1-2 and V is TRBV27, with 11 bases that match TRBD1. Germline V gene sequence: CDR1 MNHEY, CDR2 SMNVEV (reference sequence). This CDR3 comprises 14 residues. CDR3 in amino acids: CASSLSGTGGGYTF. The CDR3 DNA reads TGTGCCAGCAGTCTATCCGGGACAGGGGGTGGCTACACCTTC.

J is TRBJ2-1 and V is TRBV12-5; weak D call: TRBD1 (5 bases). The CDR3 totals 12 residues. With 5 bases removed from V and 6 bases from J, the gap between germline ends came to 8 bases. Germline loops: CDR1 LGHNT, CDR2 FRNRAP. CDR3 protein: CASGADSNEQFF. The DNA for the CDR3 is TGTGCTAGTGGTGCCGACAGCAATGAGCAGTTCTTC.

The chain joins TRBV6-5 to TRBJ2-7, with 7 nucleotides matching TRBD1. CDR3 length equals 13 residues. Trimming at V came to 6 bases and at J to 2 bases, leaving 4 bases not matched to a gene. Germline V CDR1 and CDR2: MNHEY, SVGAGI. Here the CDR3 DNA reads TGTGCCAGCAGCCAGGGGGTTGCCTACGAGCAGTACTTC. This codes for CASSQGVAYEQYF.

The chain carries TRBV5-5 and TRBJ2-5; 9 bases line up with TRBD1. After removal of 4 bases from V and 5 bases from J, the junction contained 6 bases not matched to a gene. Germline lookup yields CDR1 SGHKS and CDR2 YYEKEE (reference sequence). The CDR3 consists of 14 residues. The DNA of the CDR3 is TGTGCCAGCAGCGCCCGGACAGGGGCGGAGACCCAGTACTTC. It is translated as CASSARTGAETQYF.

In the case of this clone: One junction end disagrees with the germline gene, perhaps due to a read error. The chain employs TRBV6-5 and TRBJ2-5; D may be TRBD1 (5 bases). This CDR3 is 11 amino acids long. Looked up from germline, CDR1 is MNHEY and CDR2 is SVGAGI. The CDR3 loop is CASTDRGSLNF. CDR3 in DNA: TGTGCCAGCACCGATAGGGGTTCACTGAACTTC.

The table lists this clone with a count of one. CDR3 protein: CASSRLLAALVGTDTQYF. CDR3 nucleotides: TGTGCCAGCAGCAGACTACTAGCAGCACTAGTTGGCACAGATACGCAGTATTTT. This chain connects TRBV21-1 to TRBJ2-3; the D segment call TRBD2 is taken from the table without a DNA check. TRBV21-1 is a listed pseudogene. The CDR3 totals 18 residues.

The chain recombines TRBV4-3 with TRBJ2-2; a weak D match, TRBD2 (6 bases). The germline V gene encodes CDR1 LGHNA and CDR2 YSLEER. The CDR3 spans 15 residues. V lost 2 bases, J lost 5 bases, and 12 bases lay in between. The CDR3 DNA reads as TGCGCCAGCAGCCAAACAGGAGGGGAAACCGGGGAGCTGTTTTTT. Translation: CASSQTGGETGELFF.

The chain employs TRBV18 and TRBJ2-3; 15 positions agree with TRBD2. The CDR3 is 17 residues long. CDR1 and CDR2 (germline): KGHSH, LQKENI. The junction had 4 bases not matched to a gene; V was cut back by 6 bases and J by 0 bases. This chain's CDR3 is CASSGLAGGPSTDTQYF. The CDR3 DNA is TGTGCCAGCTCCGGACTAGCGGGGGGGCCGAGCACAGATACGCAGTATTTT.

The chain employs TRBV7-2 and TRBJ2-1; 9 nucleotides agree with TRBD2. V lost 5 bases to trimming and J lost 1 base; unmatched junction nucleotides: 9. In germline, CDR1 is SGHTA, CDR2 FQGNSA. This CDR3 is built from 17 residues. The CDR3 sequence is CASSHRLADDSYNEQFF. The CDR3 DNA sequence: TGTGCCAGCAGCCACCGACTAGCGGACGATTCCTACAATGAGCAGTTCTTC.

The chain links TRBV29-1 to TRBJ2-7; 9 nucleotides agree with TRBD1. The germline gives CDR1 SQVTM, CDR2 ANQGSEA. Germline trimming cut 5 bases from V and 7 bases from J; bases unmatched to any gene: 15. The length of the CDR3 is 15 residues. CDR3 nucleotides: TGCAGCGTTATCCCTTACCTACAGGGGGCTGGGGAGCAGTACTTC. Amino acids: CSVIPYLQGAGEQYF.

This clone was recorded once. This chain uses TRBV28 with TRBJ1-2, with 7 bases that match TRBD1. Germline V lookup: CDR1 MDHEN, CDR2 SYDVKM. V trimming: 5 bases; J trimming: 7 bases; junction bases outside the gene matches: 13. The CDR3 sequence is 15 residues long. The chain's CDR3 is CASSPPGVGGRGYTF. CDR3 coding DNA: TGTGCCAGCAGTCCCCCCGGGGTAGGGGGCCGTGGCTACACCTTC.

This rearrangement joins TRBV7-9 to TRBJ1-6; possible D gene TRBD1, 5 bases. This CDR3 has 15 residues. The V and J ends lost 2 bases and 7 bases respectively, with 12 bases between them. Germline loops: CDR1 SEHNR, CDR2 FQNEAQ (reference sequence). CDR3 sequence: CASSLMGLGNSPLHF. CDR3 bases: TGTGCCAGCAGCTTAATGGGGCTGGGGAATTCACCCCTCCACTTT.

V is TRBV4-1 and J is TRBJ2-2, with a weak D call TRBD2 (7 bases). V was clipped by 4 bases and J by 0 bases, with 18 bases between them. This CDR3 is built from 18 residues. Looked up from germline, CDR1 is MGHRA and CDR2 is YSYEKL. DNA for the CDR3: TGCGCCAGCAGCCGGGGGGCCGCGGGGGCCGCGAACACCGGGGAGCTGTTTTTT. The encoded protein is CASSRGAAGAANTGELFF.

The V gene is TRBV6-6, the J gene TRBJ1-5, with D perhaps TRBD1 (5 bases). The CDR3 covers 14 residues. From germline, CDR1 is MNHNY and CDR2 SVGAGI (reference sequence). The germline V and J ends were trimmed by 6 bases and 3 bases, with 12 bases remaining between them. CDR3 protein: CASSPGTVNQPQHF. In DNA form, the CDR3 reads TGTGCCAGCAGCCCCGGGACTGTCAATCAGCCCCAGCATTTT.

The rearrangement uses TRBV4-2 and TRBJ2-5; 11 nucleotides agree with TRBD2. In germline, CDR1 is LGHNA, CDR2 YNFKEQ. The CDR3 extends over 19 amino acids. V lost 0 bases, J lost 4 bases, and 13 bases stayed unmatched. DNA of the CDR3: TGTGCCAGCAGCCAAGATGTCCTAGCGGGGGGCGCTGCTAGAGAGACCCAGTACTTC. Residues: CASSQDVLAGGAARETQYF.

This chain joins TRBV25-1 and TRBJ2-7; TRBD1 matches 7 bases. Per germline, CDR1 MGHDK and CDR2 SYGVNS. This CDR3 is 12 amino acids long. Losses at the gene ends were 7 bases for V and 6 bases for J; bases not matched to a gene: 6. Written as DNA, the CDR3 is TGTGCCAGCATCGACAGGGCCCTCGAGCAGTACTTC. Encoded protein: CASIDRALEQYF.

The chain carries TRBV10-3 and TRBJ1-1; D uncertain. Germline CDR1 and CDR2: ENHRY and SYGVKD. The CDR3 has 12 residues. V lost 8 bases and J 5 bases, leaving 12 bases between the germline ends. CDR3 sequence reads: CAIGGQTTEAFF. The CDR3 DNA follows: TGTGCCATCGGCGGGCAAACAACTGAAGCTTTCTTT.

The CDR3 loop reads CASSPGLYLGETQYF. As DNA, the CDR3 is TGTGCCAGCAGCCCGGGACTCTACCTCGGGGAGACCCAGTACTTC. The chain couples TRBV5-6 to TRBJ2-5; the D gene is possibly TRBD2 (6 bases). The V and J ends lost 4 bases and 5 bases respectively, with 18 bases between them. Germline CDR1 is SGHDT and CDR2 is YYEEEE. The CDR3 runs to 15 residues.